The present TCR beta chain was sequenced within a study of OX40 agonist ivuxolimab in advanced cancers. Study-level points and caveats: At 0.1 to 3.0 mg/kg and by week 6, clonal expansion occurred in CD4+ and CD8+ blood T cells. The authors also found low normalized T-cell clonal expansion in some nonresponders.

At baseline, cycle 4 day 1, and cycle 7 day 1, blood was sampled. A word on this clone: The target antigen is unknown.

Method: immunoSEQ multiplex PCR; TCRdb's copy keeps in-frame clones and lacks some. The data contain 90,000 or so clones, nearly 90% of them singletons. Germline CDR1 reads GTSNPN; CDR2 reads SVGIG (reference sequence). The CDR3 sequence is 12 residues long. V lost 3 bases to trimming and J lost 9 bases, with 12 bases between them. The chain is built from TRBV30 and TRBJ2-4; possibly TRBD1 or TRBD2 for D (5 bases each). Sequenced material: CD4+ or CD8+ T cells sorted from blood, taken in a trial of the OX40 agonist ivuxolimab. This clonotype was sampled from an adult with an advanced solid tumor such as melanoma, head and neck, liver or kidney cancer. The CDR3 DNA sequence: TGTGCCTGGAGCCCAGGGAGAGGCATTCAGTACTTC. Protein product: CAWSPGRGIQYF. Based on the CDR3 plus reference TRBV30 and TRBJ2-4, the full variable domain is SQTIHQWPATLVQPVGSPLSLECTVEGTSNPNLYWYRQAAGRGLQLLFYSVGIGQISSEVPQNLSASRPQDRQFILSSKKLLLSDSGFYLCAWSPGRGIQYFGAGTRLSVL.